This TCR beta chain was captured by sequencing in a study of T-cell memory formation after mild COVID-19. Employing constant-segment primers, 5'RACE generated TCR alpha and TCR beta cDNA libraries bearing sample barcodes and UMIs. Each CDR3 protein gets one entry after TCRdb re-called the 5' RACE reads with MiXCR. The repertoire holds 560,000 or so distinct CDR3 sequences, about 18% seen once, with roughly 7.8% in the top ten. Study-wide points: Day 15 to 85 contracting clones showed balanced CD4/CD8; later expanders leaned CD4+.

Per germline, CDR1 LNHDA and CDR2 SQIVND (reference sequence). This CDR3 region has 13 residues. Trimming at V came to 4 bases and at J to 11 bases, leaving 9 bases not matched to a gene. In regard to this clonotype: Its antigen is unknown.

This TCR was sampled from an adult woman who had mild COVID-19 (a few samples of this study predate the infection). Cell type and time point are not known. The chain uses TRBV19 and TRBJ1-1; 8 positions match TRBD1. Sequenced sample: PBMCs or a T cell subset sorted from them (not recorded which). The CDR3 here is CASSSRPGGRAFF. CDR3 nucleotides: TGTGCCAGTAGTAGCCGCCCAGGGGGCAGGGCTTTCTTT.